The 20 T cell receptor beta chains reported below all come from one sample, sequenced in a study of T cells in Graves' hyperthyroidism and ophthalmopathy. RNA transcripts were the template for amplifying TCR beta CDR3 regions. With the HTBI primer set, the TCR CDR3 went through a first round of RT-PCR. Each CDR3 protein is one row after TCRdb ran MiXCR on the multiplex PCR reads. The sample lists under 350,000 distinct CDR3 sequences, about 21% occurring once. The sequenced material came from blood. The receptor source for this set is a woman aged 50 to 60 with Graves' hyperthyroidism.

This clonotype was detected a few times. A junction boundary mismatches the germline segment, possibly from a read error. J is TRBJ2-1 and V is TRBV20-1; 8 bases line up with TRBD2. Germline V gene sequence: CDR1 DFQATT, CDR2 SNEGSKA (reference sequence). CDR3 length: 16 amino acids. The CDR3 DNA is TGCAGTGCTAACGACCCTAGCGGGTCACTTTTGAATGAGCAGCTCTTC. Its protein is CSANDPSGSLLNEQLF.

This clonotype was counted many times. The CDR3 region has the DNA TGCAGTGCTGAAAATCCGTTCAGGTACAATGAGCAGTTCTTC. This gives the protein CSAENPFRYNEQFF. The rearrangement uses TRBV20-1 and TRBJ2-1; no reliable D call. The CDR3 runs to 14 residues. The V end lost 5 bases, the J end lost 4 bases, and 15 bases lay between the germline ends. CDR1 and CDR2 (germline): DFQATT, SNEGSKA (reference sequence).

The sample holds a few counts of this clonotype. J is TRBJ2-1 and V is TRBV28; perhaps D is TRBD1 or TRBD2 (6 bases each). CDR1 is MDHEN, CDR2 SYDVKM, per germline. V was pared by 1 base and J by 6 bases, with 13 bases between. There are 15 residues in the CDR3. CDR3 amino acids: CASSLYGGQGNEQFF. CDR3 nucleotides: TGTGCCAGCAGTTTATATGGGGGGCAAGGCAATGAGCAGTTCTTC. Full variable domain (rest looked up from reference TRBV28 and TRBJ2-1): DVKVTQSSRYLVKRTGEKVFLECVQDMDHENMFWYRQDPGLGLRLIYFSYDVKMKEKGDIPEGYSVSREKKERFSLILESASTNQTSMYLCASSLYGGQGNEQFFGPGTRLTVL.

This clonotype has ten or more counts. The chain combines TRBV28 with TRBJ2-1, with unresolved D. V was pared by 4 bases and J by 4 bases, with 2 bases between. The CDR3 contains 11 residues. The germline V gene has CDR1 MDHEN and CDR2 SYDVKM. The CDR3 bases are TGTGCCAGCAGTTCTTACAATGAGCAGTTCTTC. Its translation: CASSSYNEQFF.

This clonotype turned up a few times. The rearrangement links TRBV5-4 to TRBJ2-5; D is perhaps TRBD2 (5 bases). Trimming took 0 bases from V and 4 from J, leaving 10 bases between them. Germline assignment: CDR1 SGHNT and CDR2 YYREEE (reference sequence). CDR3 length: 14 residues. CDR3: CASSLESSGETQYF. The CDR3 DNA reads as TGTGCCAGCAGCTTGGAGTCCAGCGGAGAGACCCAGTACTTC.

This clonotype has a count of ten or more. The chain couples TRBV2 to TRBJ2-7, with D possibly being TRBD2 (5 bases). The CDR3 length is 11 residues. V was cut by 7 bases and J by 6 bases, with 10 bases left in between. Looked up from germline, CDR1 is SNHLY and CDR2 is FYNNEI. CDR3 DNA: TGTGCCAGCATACGCGGAGGCGAGCAGTACTTC. This codes for CASIRGGEQYF.

The chain couples TRBV4-1 to TRBJ2-7; either TRBD1 or TRBD2 may supply D (5 bases each). With 1 base removed from V and 6 bases from J, the gap between germline ends came to 7 bases. CDR1 is MGHRA, CDR2 YSYEKL, per germline. The CDR3 contains 12 residues. The CDR3 DNA reads as TGCGCCAGCAGCCAAGGGGGGTTCGAGCAGTACTTC. Its protein product is CASSQGGFEQYF.

This clonotype was picked up many times. V and J are TRBV20-1 and TRBJ2-4; 11 bases agree with TRBD2. Germline CDR1 reads DFQATT; CDR2 reads SNEGSKA (reference sequence). V was pared by 6 bases and J by 6 bases, with 4 bases of the junction left unmatched. This CDR3 spans 13 amino acids. In DNA form, the CDR3 reads TGCAGTGCCCTTAGCGGGGGGGTAAACATTCAGTACTTC. Translating it yields CSALSGGVNIQYF.

The rearrangement joins TRBV7-9 to TRBJ2-3; TRBD1 aligns across 8 bases. V lost 2 bases to trimming and J lost 0 bases; unmatched junction nucleotides: 4. This CDR3 spans 16 amino acids. CDR1 is SEHNR and CDR2 is FQNEAQ in the germline V gene (reference sequence). The CDR3 is CASSLSRDRSTDTQYF. The CDR3 DNA reads TGTGCCAGCAGCTTATCCCGGGACAGGAGCACAGATACGCAGTATTTT. Complete variable domain (other parts from reference TRBV7-9 and TRBJ2-3): DTGVSQNPRHKITKRGQNVTFRCDPISEHNRLYWYRQTLGQGPEFLTYFQNEAQLEKSRLLSDRFSAERPKGSFSTLEIQRTEQGDSAMYLCASSLSRDRSTDTQYFGPGTRLTVL.

The CDR3 DNA sequence: TGTGCCAGTAGCGCTGGGAGGGGGAGAGCTGAAGCTTTCTTT. It translates to CASSAGRGRAEAFF. This chain links TRBV19 with TRBJ1-1, with D perhaps TRBD1 (6 bases). Trimming pared 6 bases from V and 6 bases from J, leaving 17 bases between. Germline V gene data show CDR1 as LNHDA and CDR2 as SQIVND (reference sequence). The CDR3 has 14 residues.

The chain uses TRBV10-1 and TRBJ1-1; 8 positions agree with TRBD1. Germline CDR1 reads WNHNN; CDR2 reads SYGVQD (reference sequence). This CDR3 is 14 amino acids long. V trimming: 3 bases; J trimming: 4 bases; junction bases outside the gene matches: 4. This CDR3 is CASSDGDRSTEAFF. CDR3 DNA: TGCGCCAGCAGTGACGGGGACAGGTCCACTGAAGCTTTCTTT.

Ten or more counts support this clonotype. The chain uses TRBV2 and TRBJ1-1, with unresolved D. The germline V and J ends were trimmed by 6 bases and 1 base, with 18 bases remaining between them. In germline, CDR1 is SNHLY, CDR2 FYNNEI. This CDR3 region has 16 residues. CDR3 DNA sequence: TGTGCCAGCAGGAGAGATTTGAAAGGTGGGAACACTGAAGCTTTCTTT. Encoded protein: CASRRDLKGGNTEAFF.

This clonotype showed up many times. V gene TRBV20-1 combines with J gene TRBJ2-7, with D tentatively TRBD1 (6 bases). V was clipped by 3 bases and J by 2 bases, with 11 bases between them. The CDR3 loop spans 13 amino acids. CDR1 DFQATT and CDR2 SNEGSKA come from the germline V gene (reference sequence). CDR3 amino acids: CSASLQGAYEQYF. The CDR3 region has the DNA TGCAGTGCTAGTTTACAGGGAGCCTACGAGCAGTACTTC.

The table lists this clonotype with many counts. J is TRBJ2-7 and V is TRBV20-1; TRBD2 matches at 14 bases. Germline V gene sequence: CDR1 DFQATT, CDR2 SNEGSKA (reference sequence). V shed 6 bases, J shed 4 bases, and the junction held 5 bases outside the gene matches. The CDR3 spans 14 residues. CDR3 sequence: CSAGTSGRGYEQYF. DNA for the CDR3: TGCAGTGCCGGGACTAGCGGGAGAGGATACGAGCAGTACTTC.

This clonotype appeared many times. This rearrangement joins TRBV7-2 to TRBJ1-1; the match to TRBD1 covers 8 bases. This CDR3 is built from 13 residues. Germline assignment: CDR1 SGHTA and CDR2 FQGNSA. J lost 7 bases, V lost 4 bases, and 5 bases had no gene match. The CDR3 nucleotides read TGTGCCAGCAGCTGGCGACAGGGGAGTGAAGCTTTCTTT. Its protein product is CASSWRQGSEAFF.

The chain recombines TRBV2 with TRBJ1-4; 10 nucleotides match TRBD1. Germline V gene data show CDR1 as SNHLY and CDR2 as FYNNEI. This CDR3 has 13 amino acids. The J segment lost 10 bases and the V segment lost 5 bases, leaving 4 bases of the junction unmatched. CDR3 in DNA: TGTGCCAGCAGTCGGACAGGGGGGCGAAAACTGTTTTTT. Residues: CASSRTGGRKLFF.

This clonotype occurred many times. The chain is built from TRBV13 and TRBJ2-7; D might be TRBD2 (6 bases). Germline loops: CDR1 PRHDT, CDR2 FYEKMQ (reference sequence). Trimming removed 4 bases at V and 4 bases at J, with 14 bases between. There are 14 residues in the CDR3. The CDR3 spells CASSSGTQVYEQYF. DNA of the CDR3: TGTGCCAGCAGCTCCGGGACTCAGGTGTACGAGCAGTACTTC. Supplemented by reference TRBV13 and TRBJ2-7, the full variable domain reads AAGVIQSPRHLIKEKRETATLKCYPIPRHDTVYWYQQGPGQDPQFLISFYEKMQSDKGSIPDRFSAQQFSDYHSELNMSSLELGDSALYFCASSSGTQVYEQYFGPGTRLTVT.

The rearrangement uses TRBV6-9 and TRBJ1-2; 7 bases line up with TRBD1. After removal of 2 bases from V and 3 bases from J, the junction contained 6 bases not matched to a gene. The germline V gene encodes CDR1 MNHGY and CDR2 SVAAGI. The CDR3 extends over 15 amino acids. The CDR3, as DNA: TGTGCCAGCAGTTATCAAGCTCAGGGGGACTATGGCTACACCTTC. Its translation is CASSYQAQGDYGYTF.

The chain recombines TRBV3-1 with TRBJ2-1, with 8 bases matching TRBD2. CDR1 is LGHDT and CDR2 is YNNKEL in the germline V gene (reference sequence). The CDR3 is 17 residues long. V was pared by 1 base and J by 8 bases, with 13 bases of the junction left unmatched. CDR3 coding DNA: TGTGCCAGCAGCCAAGCAACTGGTTGGAGCGGGGGTGATGAGCAGTTCTTC. It encodes CASSQATGWSGGDEQFF.

This clonotype showed up many times. This chain links TRBV2 with TRBJ2-7, with D tentatively TRBD1 (6 bases). Trimming pared 5 bases from V and 6 bases from J, leaving 20 bases between. Germline V gene sequence: CDR1 SNHLY, CDR2 FYNNEI. The CDR3 covers 15 residues. The CDR3 nucleotides are TGTGCCAGCAGTCGAACCATGACAGGTTTCGGCGAGCAGTACTTC. Protein: CASSRTMTGFGEQYF.